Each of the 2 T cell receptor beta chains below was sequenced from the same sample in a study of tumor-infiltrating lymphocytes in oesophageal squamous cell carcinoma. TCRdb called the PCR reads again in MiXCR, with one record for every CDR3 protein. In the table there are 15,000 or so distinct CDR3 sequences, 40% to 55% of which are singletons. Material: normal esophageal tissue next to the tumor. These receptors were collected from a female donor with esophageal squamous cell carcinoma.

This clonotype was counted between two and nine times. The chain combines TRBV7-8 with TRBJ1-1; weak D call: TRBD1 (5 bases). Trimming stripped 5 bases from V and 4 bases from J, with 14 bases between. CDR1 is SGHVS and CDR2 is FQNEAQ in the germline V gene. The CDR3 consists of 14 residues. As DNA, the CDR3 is TGTGCCAGCAGCGACAGACCGGGGAGCACTGAAGCTTTCTTT. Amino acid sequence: CASSDRPGSTEAFF.

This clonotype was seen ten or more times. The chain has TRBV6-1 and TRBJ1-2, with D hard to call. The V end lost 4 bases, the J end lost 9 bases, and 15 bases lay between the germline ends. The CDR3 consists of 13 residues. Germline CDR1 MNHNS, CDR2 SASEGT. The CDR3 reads CASSGTLRESYTF. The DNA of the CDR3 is TGTGCCAGCAGTGGAACGTTGCGGGAGAGCTACACCTTC.